The rows below give T cell receptor beta chains drawn from one sample of a study of T cells in Graves' hyperthyroidism and ophthalmopathy. TCRdb re-derived calls from the multiplex PCR reads in MiXCR, one entry per CDR3 protein. The sample shows around 600,000 distinct CDR3 sequences, 14% of them seen only once. Material: blood. These receptor sequences come from a woman in her fifties or sixties with Graves' ophthalmopathy. The CDR3 runs from the conserved cysteine through the conserved F or W. The D gene is left open where the match is weak. Not every row has a clone size; where given, it reads once, few, many or a size class.

v_gene	d_gene	abundance	j_gene	len	CDR3aa	CDR3nt
TRBV18	-	-	TRBJ1-1	15	CASSLLEVMNTEAFF	TGTGCCAGCTCACTTCTAGAAGTTATGAACACTGAAGCTTTCTTT
TRBV28	TRBD1	many	TRBJ1-6	15	CASRPGTVSPSPLHF	TGTGCCAGCAGACCCGGGACAGTCTCCCCTTCACCCCTCCACTTT
TRBV20-1	TRBD1	few	TRBJ1-3	16	CSARAPGQVYPNTIYF	TGCAGTGCTAGGGCACCGGGACAGGTCTACCCAAACACCATATATTTT
TRBV5-4	-	many	TRBJ1-1	11	CASILSGEAFF	TGTGCCAGCATCCTAAGTGGTGAAGCTTTCTTT
TRBV6-1	TRBD2	many	TRBJ2-5	14	CASSVGTRGETQYF	TGTGCCAGCAGTGTTGGGACTAGAGGAGAGACCCAGTACTTC
TRBV6-2/TRBV6-3	TRBD2	-	TRBJ2-1	15	CASSYPEREYNEQFF	TGTGCCAGCAGTTACCCAGAGCGGGAGTACAATGAGCAGTTCTTC
TRBV20-1	TRBD1	few	TRBJ2-7	13	CSATGTEVYEQYF	TGCAGTGCTACCGGGACAGAAGTCTACGAGCAGTACTTC
TRBV7-9	TRBD1	-	TRBJ2-1	12	CASSLGDRGHFF	TGTGCCAGCAGCTTAGGGGACAGGGGGCACTTCTTC
TRBV20-1	-	many	TRBJ2-3	12	CSASIRTDTQYF	TGCAGTGCCAGCATCCGCACAGATACGCAGTATTTT
TRBV6-5	-	many	TRBJ1-3	14	CASSYSSSGNTIYF	TGTGCCAGCAGTTACTCATCCTCTGGAAACACCATATATTTT
TRBV5-1	TRBD2	-	TRBJ2-5	20	CASSLDASGKKAQYQETQYF	TGCGCCAGCAGCTTGGATGCTAGCGGAAAAAAGGCCCAGTACCAAGAGACCCAGTACTTC
TRBV18	-	many	TRBJ2-1	14	CASSPLGGQLEQFF	TGTGCCAGCTCACCACTTGGTGGTCAACTCGAGCAGTTCTTC
TRBV20-1	TRBD1	many	TRBJ2-7	12	CSAMTGIHEQYF	TGCAGTGCAATGACAGGGATCCACGAGCAGTACTTC
TRBV7-9	-	-	TRBJ2-7	14	CASSLGQATCEQYF	TGTGCCAGCAGCTTAGGACAGGCCACCTGCGAGCAGTACTTC
TRBV11-1	TRBD1	many	TRBJ2-7	17	CASSLTLDREVAYEQYF	TGTGCCAGCAGCTTAACCCTGGACAGGGAAGTAGCCTACGAGCAGTACTTC
TRBV4-1	TRBD2	-	TRBJ2-1	16	CASSRTSGRGYNEQFF	TGCGCCAGCAGCCGGACTAGCGGGAGGGGTTACAATGAGCAGTTCTTC
TRBV7-3	TRBD1	many	TRBJ2-3	14	CASSPGQTTDTQYF	TGTGCCAGCAGCCCGGGACAGACCACAGATACGCAGTATTTT
TRBV9	-	-	TRBJ2-3	17	CASSGPSVAESTDTQYF	TGTGCCAGCAGCGGCCCCTCCGTAGCGGAAAGCACAGATACGCAGTATTTT
TRBV20-1	TRBD2	many	TRBJ2-4	14	CSALVGTGGNIQYF	TGCAGTGCTCTCGTTGGGACGGGAGGAAACATTCAGTACTTC
TRBV25-1	TRBD2	-	TRBJ2-7	17	CASSELGSGSSGYEQYF	TGTGCCAGCAGTGAATTGGGTAGCGGGAGTTCCGGCTACGAGCAGTACTTC
TRBV20-1	-	-	TRBJ2-2	14	CSARGHGNTGELFF	TGCAGTGCTAGAGGACACGGAAACACCGGGGAGCTGTTTTTT
TRBV28	-	many	TRBJ2-7	16	CASSSSGPSETYEQYF	TGTGCCAGCAGTTCTTCAGGCCCTAGCGAGACCTACGAGCAGTACTTC
TRBV28	TRBD2	many	TRBJ2-3	16	CASSLKLAGDPDTQYF	TGTGCCAGCAGTTTAAAGCTAGCGGGAGACCCAGATACGCAGTATTTT
TRBV27	-	-	TRBJ2-5	15	CASSLRRGIQETQYF	TGTGCCAGCAGTTTAAGGCGCGGAATCCAAGAGACCCAGTACTTC
TRBV5-1	-	many	TRBJ1-1	16	CASSLGGFRMNTEAFF	TGCGCCAGCAGCTTGGGAGGGTTCAGAATGAACACTGAAGCTTTCTTT
TRBV29-1	-	many	TRBJ2-5	12	CSVGVGQETQYF	TGCAGCGTTGGTGTGGGCCAAGAGACCCAGTACTTC
TRBV3-1	TRBD2	many	TRBJ2-7	15	CASSRGTSGTYEQYF	TGTGCCAGCAGCCGTGGGACTAGCGGAACCTACGAGCAGTACTTC
TRBV28	TRBD2	many	TRBJ2-1	18	CASTEPPASGRPYNEQFF	TGTGCCAGCACAGAACCCCCTGCTAGCGGGAGGCCCTACAATGAGCAGTTCTTC
TRBV3-1	-	many	TRBJ2-7	14	CASSIQGIVYEQYF	TGTGCCAGCTCAATTCAGGGGATTGTCTACGAGCAGTACTTC
TRBV28	-	many	TRBJ1-5	14	CASSLPGSDQPQHF	TGTGCCAGCAGTTTACCGGGTAGCGATCAGCCCCAGCATTTT
TRBV29-1	TRBD2	many	TRBJ2-5	17	CSVESPSSGRVLETQYF	TGCAGCGTTGAATCGCCCTCTAGCGGGAGGGTTCTCGAGACCCAGTACTTC
TRBV5-6	-	-	TRBJ2-7	14	CASSHRDRSYEQYF	TGTGCCAGCAGCCACCGTGACAGAAGCTACGAGCAGTACTTC